Included here is one T cell receptor beta chain sequence, with context. Base quality data are lacking; no much larger clone is found one base away. Because TCR-alpha and TCR-beta chains were sequenced unpaired, no information on chain pairing was available. TCR libraries were generated with the immunoSEQ multiplex PCR assay, using TCR-beta and/or TCR-alpha/delta assays for each sample. The Illumina high-throughput platform was used to sequence the amplified TCR libraries. The original methods were these. Clustering and dimensionality reduction relied on pairwise TCRdist distances among GMM-specific receptors from T cells that were either sorted ex vivo or expanded in vitro. Sequence motifs, defined by gene usage and CDR3 content, were tested for enrichment in tetramer-positive compared with tetramer-negative populations. The table comes from immuneACCESS by way of TCRdb, which keeps in-frame sequences with V and J called. Part of the clones is missing from these tables; in studies checked, under half for an unresolved V gene and the rest for unknown reasons. From that table come the V and J calls and clone size; the DNA was used to work out D and trimming. For this sample the table gives approximately 88,000 clones, of which approximately 91% were detected only once. The biggest ten clones account for 1.5% to 2% of the sample.

This record comes from a study of T cells in tuberculosis (dated 2018 in TCRdb). At the level of the whole study: The study combined CD1B tetramers and high-throughput TCR immunosequencing to characterize T cells specific for the mycobacterial lipid antigen glucose monomycolate (GMM).

Results and caveats for the whole study, not just this receptor: The stringent sort gate may have missed T cells binding the CD1B-GMM tetramer with low affinity.

V gives up 2 bases and J gives up 4 bases, and the segment between their germline ends measures 12 bases. Spanning cysteine to phenylalanine, the CDR3 consists of 14 amino acids. The entry retains the CDR3 DNA only, 42 bases that are in frame from base 1. CDR1 and CDR2 were assigned from the germline V gene as SNHLY and FYNNEI. PBMC were thawed, rested overnight, stained with a GMM-loaded CD1B tetramer, a Live/Dead dye and anti-CD3, and then sorted on a FACS Aria II. C32 glucose monomycolate purified from Rhodococcus equi was loaded onto CD1B tetramers. Before cryopreservation, the PBMC later used for tetramer sorting had been depleted of CD14-expressing monocytes as part of a separate study. From each donor, some 100,000 tetramer-negative cells were sorted and were analyzed alongside the tetramer-positive cells. GMM-loaded CD1B tetramers were used to sort antigen-specific T cells from four healthy South African adults.

The sequence came from an adult woman with latent tuberculosis. The chain is encoded by TRBV2 joined to TRBJ2-7, with the D gene not clear enough to name. The sample consisted of CD1b-GMM tetramer-negative cells sorted from PBMCs. The cell subset or site label for this specimen denotes: T cells not binding CD1B-GMM tetramer, sorted from same donor. The CDR3 reads CASSELPVAYEQYF. The nucleotides read TGTGCCAGCAGTGAACTCCCAGTGGCTTACGAGCAGTACTTC. The entire variable domain, with the stretches around the CDR3 drawn from the reference TRBV2 and TRBJ2-7 proteins, is EPEVTQTPSHQVTQMGQEVILRCVPISNHLYFYWYRQILGQKVEFLVSFYNNEISEKSEIFDDQFSVERPDGSNFTLKIRSTKLEDSAMYFCASSELPVAYEQYFGPGTRLTVT.